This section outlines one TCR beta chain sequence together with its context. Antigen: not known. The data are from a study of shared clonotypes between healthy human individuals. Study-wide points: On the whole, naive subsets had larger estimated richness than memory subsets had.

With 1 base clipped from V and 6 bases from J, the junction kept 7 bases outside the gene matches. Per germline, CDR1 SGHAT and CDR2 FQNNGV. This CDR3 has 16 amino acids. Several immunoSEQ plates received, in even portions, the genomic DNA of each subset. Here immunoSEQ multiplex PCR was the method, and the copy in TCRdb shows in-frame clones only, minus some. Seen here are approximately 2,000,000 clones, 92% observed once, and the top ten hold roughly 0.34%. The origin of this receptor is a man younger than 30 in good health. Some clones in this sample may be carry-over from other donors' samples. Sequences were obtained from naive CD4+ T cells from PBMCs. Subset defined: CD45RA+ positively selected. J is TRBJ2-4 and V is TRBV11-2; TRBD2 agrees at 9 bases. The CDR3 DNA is TGTGCCAGCAGCTTAGTAGGCGGGAGGGGAGGAAACATTCAGTACTTC. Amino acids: CASSLVGGRGGNIQYF. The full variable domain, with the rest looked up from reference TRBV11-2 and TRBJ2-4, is EAGVAQSPRYKIIEKRQSVAFWCNPISGHATLYWYQQILGQGPKLLIQFQNNGVVDDSQLPKDRFSAERLKGVDSTLKIQPAKLEDSAVYLCASSLVGGRGGNIQYFGAGTRLSVL.